Sequencing of this TCR beta chain was carried out in a study of shared clonotypes between healthy human individuals. Between the trimmed V and J ends, which lost 2 bases and 8 bases, there was a span of 10 bases. This CDR3 comprises 13 residues. Germline CDR1 reads SGHRS; CDR2 reads YFSETQ. The method was immunoSEQ multiplex PCR; TCRdb's version includes in-frame clones alone and lacks a portion of them. The sample yields around 2.1 million clones, approximately 94% seen once. About this clone: Its specificity is not known.

Terminally differentiated effector memory CD45RA+ cells were excluded by CCR7 positive selection of CD45RO-negative cells. Findings and caveats of the study: Shared across a few donors were about 4.8% of the naive CD4 clonotypes.

This chain links TRBV5-1 with TRBJ2-2; D gene unclear. The sequenced material came from naive CD8+ T cells from PBMCs. This TCR was recovered from a man between 18 and 29 years old in good health. Some clones in this sample may be carry-over from other donors' samples. The CDR3 is CASSFIDSGELFF. The CDR3 DNA reads TGCGCCAGCAGCTTTATAGACTCAGGGGAGCTGTTTTTT.